These 21 T cell receptor beta chains share one sample of origin, sequenced in a study of OX40 agonist ivuxolimab in advanced cancers. Receptors were amplified or captured by the immunoSEQ multiplex PCR assay. TCRdb retrieved this table from immuneACCESS and kept in-frame rearrangements only. Not all clones are present; in checked studies, unresolved V genes account for under half, and no reason is known for the remainder. The sample table lists roughly 58,000 clones, 84% of them with a count of one. The ten largest account for approximately 0.61% of the sample. This material consisted of CD4+ or CD8+ T cells sorted from blood, taken in a trial of the OX40 agonist ivuxolimab. These receptor sequences come from an adult with an advanced solid tumor such as melanoma, head and neck, liver or kidney cancer.

CDR3 protein: CASRSDSQGYNSPLHF. The CDR3 DNA is TGCGCCAGCAGATCCGACAGCCAGGGATATAATTCACCCCTCCACTTT. This sequence joins TRBV5-1 and TRBJ1-6; D possibly corresponds to TRBD1 (5 bases). The CDR3 runs to 16 residues. Trimming shortened V by 5 bases and J by 4 bases, and 16 bases separated the two germline ends. Germline-derived CDR1 and CDR2 are SGHRS and YFSETQ. The full variable domain, completed using reference TRBV5-1 and TRBJ1-6, is KAGVTQTPRYLIKTRGQQVTLSCSPISGHRSVSWYQQTPGQGLQFLFEYFSETQRNKGNFPGRFSGRQFSNSRSEMNVSTLELGDSALYLCASRSDSQGYNSPLHFGNGTRLTVT.

The V call is TRBV11-2, the J call TRBJ2-1; possible D gene TRBD2, 6 bases. Germline lookup yields CDR1 SGHAT and CDR2 FQNNGV. Deletions cut 5 bases from V and 7 bases from J, with 18 bases between. This CDR3 is 15 amino acids long. CDR3 DNA sequence: TGTGCCAGCAGCGCCGGGGACGGGGGTAGAAATGAGCAGTTCTTC. Translated: CASSAGDGGRNEQFF.

The chain couples TRBV6-4 to TRBJ1-5; unclear D gene. The CDR3 covers 13 residues. V was shortened by 3 bases and J by 4 bases, with 7 bases between the two germline ends. The germline gives CDR1 MRHNA, CDR2 SNTAGT. The chain's CDR3 is CASSEEVNQPQHF. Here the CDR3 DNA reads TGTGCCAGCAGTGAGGAGGTTAATCAGCCCCAGCATTTT.

V gene TRBV7-2 combines with J gene TRBJ2-7; D not certain. Germline CDR1 is SGHTA and CDR2 is FQGNSA. This CDR3 is built from 12 residues. The V and J ends lost 5 bases and 4 bases respectively, with 9 bases between them. The CDR3 region is CASSATAYEQYF. The CDR3 coding sequence is TGTGCCAGCAGCGCGACGGCTTACGAGCAGTACTTC. Based on the CDR3 plus reference TRBV7-2 and TRBJ2-7, the full variable domain is GAGVSQSPSNKVTEKGKDVELRCDPISGHTALYWYRQSLGQGLEFLIYFQGNSAPDKSGLPSDRFSAERTGGSVSTLTIQRTQQEDSAVYLCASSATAYEQYFGPGTRLTVT.

The chain carries TRBV5-4 and TRBJ2-7, with D perhaps TRBD2 (6 bases). The V end was cut by 2 bases, the J end by 2 bases, with 17 bases between. Germline V gives CDR1 SGHNT, CDR2 YYREEE (reference sequence). There are 16 residues in the CDR3. CDR3 nucleotide sequence: TGTGCCAGCAGCTTACGAGGGGCGGGGATAACCTACGAGCAGTACTTC. It encodes CASSLRGAGITYEQYF.

Here the CDR3 DNA reads TGTGCCAGCAGGTGGACAGGGCAAAACTATGGCTACACCTTC. This codes for CASRWTGQNYGYTF. The J gene is TRBJ1-2, the V gene TRBV2, with 8 bases fitting TRBD1. Germline values: CDR1 SNHLY, CDR2 FYNNEI. After removal of 6 bases from V and 2 bases from J, the junction contained 5 bases not matched to a gene. The CDR3 length is 14 residues.

The chain links TRBV4-2 to TRBJ2-6, with TRBD1 as a possible D gene (5 bases). Germline CDR1 reads LGHNA; CDR2 reads YNFKEQ. Trimming pared 1 base from V and 0 bases from J, leaving 7 bases between. CDR3 length: 16 amino acids. CDR3 DNA: TGTGCCAGCAGCCAAGGACAGTCCTCTGGGGCCAACGTCCTGACTTTC. This sequence encodes CASSQGQSSGANVLTF.

The V gene is TRBV30, the J gene TRBJ1-1; unclear D gene. This CDR3 spans 13 amino acids. Germline V gene lookup returns CDR1 GTSNPN and CDR2 SVGIG (reference sequence). V was trimmed by 1 base and J by 4 bases, leaving 10 bases between them. CDR3 residues: CAWSGPMATEAFF. The DNA of the CDR3 is TGTGCCTGGAGTGGTCCAATGGCCACTGAAGCTTTCTTT.

The rearrangement links TRBV30 to TRBJ2-7; D remains ambiguous. The V gene's germline CDR1 is GTSNPN and CDR2 SVGIG (reference sequence). Trimming left V 4 bases short and J 0 bases short, with 13 bases between. The CDR3 has 14 amino acids. The CDR3 DNA is TGTGCCTGGAAAGTGGGCTCCTTCTCCTACGAGCAGTACTTC. Amino acid sequence: CAWKVGSFSYEQYF.

Only a few counts were recorded for this clone. The chain combines TRBV11-3 with TRBJ2-7; the D gene is possibly TRBD2 (5 bases). Germline loops: CDR1 SGHNT, CDR2 YENEEA. The CDR3 length is 14 residues. Trimming left V 5 bases short and J 2 bases short, with 13 bases between. Here the CDR3 reads CASSQEDGTYEQYF. The CDR3 DNA follows: TGTGCCAGCAGCCAAGAGGACGGGACCTACGAGCAGTACTTC.

Only a few counts were recorded for this clone. The rearrangement uses TRBV23-1 and TRBJ1-2; unclear D gene. TRBV23-1 is known as an ORF, though its function is uncertain. This CDR3 contains 12 residues. Trimming took 8 bases from V and 8 from J, leaving 15 bases between them. The CDR3 spells CASPRGFGGYTF. The CDR3 DNA follows: TGCGCCAGCCCCCGGGGATTTGGCGGCTACACCTTC.

This clone was recorded once. V and J are TRBV7-2 and TRBJ2-5, with D possibly TRBD1 on 6 matching bases. V was cut by 1 base and J by 4 bases, with 19 bases left in between. This CDR3 is 17 amino acids long. Germline CDR1 and CDR2: SGHTA and FQGNSA. DNA of the CDR3: TGTGCCAGCAGCTTAGAAGGCAGGGGATACGTGTCAGAGACCCAGTACTTC. It is translated as CASSLEGRGYVSETQYF.

The chain has TRBV7-2 and TRBJ1-5; D unresolved. Germline values: CDR1 SGHTA, CDR2 FQGNSA. The CDR3 sequence is 14 residues long. V lost 5 bases to trimming and J lost 9 bases, with 17 bases between them. The CDR3 bases are TGTGCCAGCAGCCCCGACTCATATCGGGGGCCCCAGCATTTT. Amino acid sequence: CASSPDSYRGPQHF. Full variable domain (missing parts from reference TRBV7-2 and TRBJ1-5): GAGVSQSPSNKVTEKGKDVELRCDPISGHTALYWYRQSLGQGLEFLIYFQGNSAPDKSGLPSDRFSAERTGGSVSTLTIQRTQQEDSAVYLCASSPDSYRGPQHFGDGTRLSIL.

This clone showed up just a few times. V usage is TRBV5-8 and J usage is TRBJ2-2, with D hard to call. Trimming took 1 base from V and 1 from J, leaving 5 bases between them. This CDR3 is built from 14 residues. The V gene's germline CDR1 is SGHTS and CDR2 YDEGEE. CDR3: CASSLKQNTGELFF. The CDR3 bases are TGTGCCAGCAGCTTGAAACAGAACACCGGGGAGCTGTTTTTT. The full variable domain, completed using reference TRBV5-8 and TRBJ2-2, is EAGVTQSPTHLIKTRGQQATLRCSPISGHTSVYWYQQALGLGLQFLLWYDEGEERNRGNFPPRFSGRQFPNYSSELNVNALELEDSALYLCASSLKQNTGELFFGEGSRLTVL.

The chain employs TRBV7-9 and TRBJ2-3; 9 bases match TRBD2. The CDR3 is made up of 15 amino acids. Germline V CDR1 and CDR2: SEHNR, FQNEAQ (reference sequence). The ends lost 5 bases at V and 7 bases at J; junction bases unmatched: 10. The CDR3 is CASSTSLAGSNTQYF. CDR3 DNA sequence: TGTGCCAGCAGCACCTCGCTAGCGGGGTCGAATACGCAGTATTTT.

This clone appeared a single time. The chain recombines TRBV20-1 with TRBJ2-1; TRBD2 matches at 8 bases. This CDR3 spans 11 amino acids. V trimming: 3 bases; J trimming: 9 bases; junction bases outside the gene matches: 1. CDR1 is DFQATT and CDR2 is SNEGSKA in the germline V gene (reference sequence). In nucleotides, the CDR3 is TGCAGTGCTAGTCGGGGGGGTGAGCAGTTCTTC. Translation: CSASRGGEQFF.

In DNA form, the CDR3 reads TGTGCCAGCAGTTTAGGCCAGCGTGGCTACACCTTC. This sequence encodes CASSLGQRGYTF. The V call is TRBV28, the J call TRBJ1-2; no definite D call. From germline, CDR1 is MDHEN and CDR2 SYDVKM. V was pared by 2 bases and J by 7 bases, with 8 bases between. The CDR3 runs to 12 residues.

In its sample, this clone was seen once. The chain's CDR3 is CASSSRGSNEQFF. CDR3 nucleotide sequence: TGTGCCAGCAGCTCCCGGGGGAGCAATGAGCAGTTCTTC. The V gene is TRBV5-4, the J gene TRBJ2-1; the D gene is possibly TRBD2 (6 bases). The V end lost 3 bases, the J end lost 6 bases, and 10 bases lay between the germline ends. Germline values: CDR1 SGHNT, CDR2 YYREEE (reference sequence). The CDR3 consists of 13 residues.

This sequence joins TRBV5-1 and TRBJ2-2; D uncertain. Trimming left V 2 bases short and J 4 bases short, with 6 bases between. The CDR3 sequence is 13 residues long. Germline lookup yields CDR1 SGHRS and CDR2 YFSETQ. Here the CDR3 DNA reads TGCGCCAGCAGCTTTTATGGCACCGGGGAGCTGTTTTTT. It is translated as CASSFYGTGELFF. Supplemented by reference TRBV5-1 and TRBJ2-2, the full variable domain reads KAGVTQTPRYLIKTRGQQVTLSCSPISGHRSVSWYQQTPGQGLQFLFEYFSETQRNKGNFPGRFSGRQFSNSRSEMNVSTLELGDSALYLCASSFYGTGELFFGEGSRLTVL.

This clone was observed a handful of times. This sequence joins TRBV19 and TRBJ1-6; 8 bases map to TRBD1. Germline CDR1 and CDR2: LNHDA and SQIVND (reference sequence). This CDR3 region has 16 residues. With V trimmed by 9 bases and J by 9 bases, 16 bases remained unmatched. In nucleotides, the CDR3 is TGTGCCAGAACCATGACCCCAGGGGGCAGTAGTTCACCCCTCCACTTT. Its translation: CARTMTPGGSSSPLHF. Filled out from reference TRBV19 and TRBJ1-6, the complete variable domain reads DGGITQSPKYLFRKEGQNVTLSCEQNLNHDAMYWYRQDPGQGLRLIYYSQIVNDFQKGDIAEGYSVSREKKESFPLTVTSAQKNPTAFYLCARTMTPGGSSSPLHFGNGTRLTVT.

The chain joins TRBV5-1 to TRBJ1-5; D might be TRBD1 (5 bases). The V end lost 0 bases, the J end lost 7 bases, and 11 bases lay between the germline ends. The CDR3 loop spans 14 amino acids. CDR1 and CDR2 from the germline V gene are SGHRS and YFSETQ. The CDR3 loop reads CASSLAQGEQPQHF. The CDR3 DNA reads as TGCGCCAGCAGCTTGGCTCAGGGTGAACAGCCCCAGCATTTT.